The 7 T cell receptor beta chains given below trace back to one sample, sequenced in a study of control samples from healthy donors and cancer patients. TCRdb's copy holds only in-frame clones and misses some; the assay was immunoSEQ multiplex PCR. The table shows 70,000 or so clones, with roughly 89% occurring only once. Material: PBMCs. The receptors derive from a man in his 60s with lung cancer.

The chain couples TRBV10-2 to TRBJ1-2, with D maybe TRBD1 (5 bases). The CDR3 has 15 residues. Germline values: CDR1 WSHSY, CDR2 SAAADI. The V gene lost 4 bases and the J gene lost 7 bases, with 19 bases spanning the gap. CDR3: CASSAPAEGKRGYTF. The CDR3 DNA follows: TGCGCCAGCAGTGCCCCCGCGGAGGGGAAACGTGGCTACACCTTC.

The rearrangement joins TRBV2 to TRBJ1-1, with 9 bases fitting TRBD1. Germline V gene sequence: CDR1 SNHLY, CDR2 FYNNEI. J lost 6 bases, V lost 6 bases, and 11 bases had no gene match. The CDR3 contains 15 residues. In nucleotides, the CDR3 is TGTGCCAGCAGAGCCGGGACAGGGACGAGCGCTGAAGCTTTCTTT. Amino acid sequence: CASRAGTGTSAEAFF.

This chain connects TRBV18 to TRBJ2-1, with a tentative D call TRBD1 (5 bases). The V gene lost 5 bases and the J gene lost 1 base, with 15 bases spanning the gap. The germline V gene encodes CDR1 KGHSH and CDR2 LQKENI. The CDR3 contains 16 residues. The CDR3 sequence is CASSVFGAESYNEQFF. DNA for the CDR3: TGTGCCAGCTCAGTATTTGGGGCCGAGTCCTACAATGAGCAGTTCTTC.

In this sample, this clone turned up once. V and J are TRBV7-3 and TRBJ2-7; no clear D. The CDR3 totals 15 residues. Trimming cost V 5 bases and J 5 bases, with 19 bases left between them. Germline V gives CDR1 SGHTA, CDR2 FQGTGA. The CDR3 spells CASSPSRSQDHEQYF. Written as DNA, the CDR3 is TGTGCCAGCAGCCCATCGCGCTCTCAGGACCACGAGCAGTACTTC. The complete variable domain, with remaining parts taken from reference TRBV7-3 and TRBJ2-7, reads GAGVSQTPSNKVTEKGKYVELRCDPISGHTALYWYRQSLGQGPEFLIYFQGTGAADDSGLPNDRFFAVRPEGSVSTLKIQRTERGDSAVYLCASSPSRSQDHEQYFGPGTRLTVT.

This clone was detected once. This rearrangement joins TRBV7-9 to TRBJ2-2; 7 nucleotides match TRBD2. With 4 bases clipped from V and 4 bases from J, the junction kept 6 bases outside the gene matches. This CDR3 is built from 15 residues. Germline-derived CDR1 and CDR2 are SEHNR and FQNEAQ (reference sequence). The DNA for the CDR3 is TGTGCCAGCAGCTCCCCGGGGGGAATCACCGGGGAGCTGTTTTTT. It codes for CASSSPGGITGELFF.

V gene TRBV6-6 combines with J gene TRBJ1-2; D is possibly TRBD1 (6 bases). V was shortened by 2 bases and J by 7 bases, with 8 bases between the two germline ends. The CDR3 loop spans 12 amino acids. Germline V CDR1 and CDR2: MNHNY, SVGAGI (reference sequence). Here the CDR3 reads CASSYPTGGYTF. CDR3 coding DNA: TGTGCCAGCAGTTACCCGACAGGTGGCTACACCTTC.

The V and J genes are TRBV3-1 (or the pseudogene TRBV3-2) and TRBJ2-4; D not resolved. Germline CDR1 and CDR2: LGHDT and YNNKEL (reference sequence). Between the trimmed V and J ends, which lost 1 base and 2 bases, there was a span of 12 bases. The CDR3 extends over 16 amino acids. CDR3 protein: CASSQVLGKPKNIQYF. CDR3 nucleotide sequence: TGTGCCAGCAGCCAAGTATTAGGGAAGCCCAAAAACATTCAGTACTTC.